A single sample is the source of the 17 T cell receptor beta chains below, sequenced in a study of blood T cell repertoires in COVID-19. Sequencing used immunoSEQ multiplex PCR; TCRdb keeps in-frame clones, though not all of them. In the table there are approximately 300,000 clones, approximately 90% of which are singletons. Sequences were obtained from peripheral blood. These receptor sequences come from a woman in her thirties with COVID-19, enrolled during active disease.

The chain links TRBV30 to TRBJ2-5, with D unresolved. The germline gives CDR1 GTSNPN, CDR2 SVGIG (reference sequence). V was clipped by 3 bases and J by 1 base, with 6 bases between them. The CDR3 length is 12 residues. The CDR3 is CAWSPGQETQYF. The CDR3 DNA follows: TGTGCCTGGAGCCCCGGCCAAGAGACCCAGTACTTC.

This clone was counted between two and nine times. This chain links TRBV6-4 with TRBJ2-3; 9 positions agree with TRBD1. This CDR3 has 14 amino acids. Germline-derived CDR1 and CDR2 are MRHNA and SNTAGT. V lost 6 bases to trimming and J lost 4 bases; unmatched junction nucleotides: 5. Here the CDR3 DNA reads TGTGCCAGCAGGCCGGGACAGGGTTCAGATACGCAGTATTTT. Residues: CASRPGQGSDTQYF.

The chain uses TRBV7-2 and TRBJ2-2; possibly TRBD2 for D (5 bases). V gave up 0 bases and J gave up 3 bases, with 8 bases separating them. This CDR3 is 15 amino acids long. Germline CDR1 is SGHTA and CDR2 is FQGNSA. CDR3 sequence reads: CASSLAVSDTGELFF. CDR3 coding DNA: TGTGCCAGCAGCTTAGCGGTTAGCGACACCGGGGAGCTGTTTTTT.

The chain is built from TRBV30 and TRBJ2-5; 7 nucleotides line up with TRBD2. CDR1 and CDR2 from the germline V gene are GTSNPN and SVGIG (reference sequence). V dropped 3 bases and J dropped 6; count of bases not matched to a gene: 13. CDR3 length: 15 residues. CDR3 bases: TGTGCCTGGAGCCCTTTGTCTGGGGGGGGGAAGACCCAGTACTTC. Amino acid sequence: CAWSPLSGGGKTQYF.

CDR3 region: CATSDFGRGRETQYF. Here the CDR3 DNA reads TGTGCCACCAGTGATTTTGGGCGGGGCCGAGAGACCCAGTACTTC. The chain combines TRBV24-1 with TRBJ2-5; tentatively, D is TRBD2 (6 bases). Germline V gene lookup returns CDR1 KGHDR and CDR2 SFDVKD. This CDR3 has 15 amino acids. V lost 1 base and J 4 bases, leaving 12 bases between the germline ends.

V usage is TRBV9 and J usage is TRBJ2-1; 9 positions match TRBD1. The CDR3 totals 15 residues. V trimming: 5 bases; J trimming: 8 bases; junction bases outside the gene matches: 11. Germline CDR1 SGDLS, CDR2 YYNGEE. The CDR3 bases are TGTGCCAGCAGTTTCCGGGACAGGGACGTCGATGAGCAGTTCTTC. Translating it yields CASSFRDRDVDEQFF.

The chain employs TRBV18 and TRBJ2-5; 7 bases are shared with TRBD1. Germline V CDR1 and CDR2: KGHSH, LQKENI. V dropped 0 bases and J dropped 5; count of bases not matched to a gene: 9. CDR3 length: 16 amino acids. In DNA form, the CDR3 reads TGTGCCAGCTCACCACCGAGGGGGCAAGGAGAGGAGACCCAGTACTTC. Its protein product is CASSPPRGQGEETQYF.

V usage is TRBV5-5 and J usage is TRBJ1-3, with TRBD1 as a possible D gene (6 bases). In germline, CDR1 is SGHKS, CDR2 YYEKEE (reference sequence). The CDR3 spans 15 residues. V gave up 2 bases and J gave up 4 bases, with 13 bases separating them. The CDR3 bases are TGTGCCAGCAGCTTTGTGTCAGGGGCCGGAAACACCATATATTTT. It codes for CASSFVSGAGNTIYF.

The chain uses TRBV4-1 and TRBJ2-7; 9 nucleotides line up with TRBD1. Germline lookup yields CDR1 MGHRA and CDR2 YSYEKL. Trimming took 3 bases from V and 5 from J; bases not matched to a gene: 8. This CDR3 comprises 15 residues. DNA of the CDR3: TGCGCCAGCAGCCAGACGGACAGGGGCTGGAACGAGCAGTACTTC. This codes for CASSQTDRGWNEQYF.

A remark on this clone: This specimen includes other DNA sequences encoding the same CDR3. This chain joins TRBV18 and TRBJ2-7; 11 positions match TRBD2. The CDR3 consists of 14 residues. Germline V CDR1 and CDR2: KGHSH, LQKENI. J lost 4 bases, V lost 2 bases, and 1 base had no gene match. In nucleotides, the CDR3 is TGTGCCAGCTCACCAGGACTAGCGGGTTACGAGCAGTACTTC. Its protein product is CASSPGLAGYEQYF.

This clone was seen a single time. In nucleotides, the CDR3 is TGTGCCAGCAGCTTAGTCGCAGGCGTCGATACGCAGTATTTT. Its translation is CASSLVAGVDTQYF. The rearrangement joins TRBV7-2 to TRBJ2-3; no definite D call. Trimming took off 1 base at V and 6 bases at J, with 11 bases between the two ends. This CDR3 contains 14 residues. Germline V gene data show CDR1 as SGHTA and CDR2 as FQGNSA.

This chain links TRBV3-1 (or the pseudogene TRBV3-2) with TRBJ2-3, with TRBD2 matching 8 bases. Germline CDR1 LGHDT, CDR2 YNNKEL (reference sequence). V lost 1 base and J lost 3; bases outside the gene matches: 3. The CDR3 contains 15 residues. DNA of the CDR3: TGTGCCAGCAGCCAAGCGGGAGGGCCGACAGATACGCAGTATTTT. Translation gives CASSQAGGPTDTQYF.

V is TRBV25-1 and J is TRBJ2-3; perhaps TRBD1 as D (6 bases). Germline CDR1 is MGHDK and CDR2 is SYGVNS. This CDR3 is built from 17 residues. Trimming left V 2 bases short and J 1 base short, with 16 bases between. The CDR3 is CASSERAGAGGTDTQYF. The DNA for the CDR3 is TGTGCCAGCAGTGAACGGGCAGGGGCAGGAGGCACAGATACGCAGTATTTT.

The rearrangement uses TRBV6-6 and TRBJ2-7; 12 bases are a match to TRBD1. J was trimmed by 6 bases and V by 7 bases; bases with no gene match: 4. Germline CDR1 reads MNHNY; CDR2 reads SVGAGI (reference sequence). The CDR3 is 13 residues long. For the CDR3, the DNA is TGTGCCAGCAAAGGGACAGGGGGCTCCGAGCAGTACTTC. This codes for CASKGTGGSEQYF.

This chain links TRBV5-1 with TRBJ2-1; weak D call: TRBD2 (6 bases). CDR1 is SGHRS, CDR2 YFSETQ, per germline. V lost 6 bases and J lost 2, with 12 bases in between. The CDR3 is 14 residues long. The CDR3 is CASKLGGPYNEQFF. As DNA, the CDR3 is TGCGCCAGCAAATTGGGGGGTCCCTACAATGAGCAGTTCTTC.

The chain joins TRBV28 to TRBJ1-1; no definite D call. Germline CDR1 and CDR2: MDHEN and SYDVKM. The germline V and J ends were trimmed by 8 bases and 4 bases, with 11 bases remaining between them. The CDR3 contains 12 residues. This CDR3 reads CASGEGGTEAFF. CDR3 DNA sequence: TGTGCCAGCGGGGAGGGTGGCACTGAAGCTTTCTTT.

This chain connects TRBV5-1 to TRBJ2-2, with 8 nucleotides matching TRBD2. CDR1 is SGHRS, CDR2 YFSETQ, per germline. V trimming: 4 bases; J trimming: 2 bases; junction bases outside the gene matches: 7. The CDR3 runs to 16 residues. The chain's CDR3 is CASSISSGLNTGELFF. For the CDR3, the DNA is TGCGCCAGCAGCATCTCTAGCGGGCTAAACACCGGGGAGCTGTTTTTT.